The rows below give T cell receptor beta chains drawn from one sample of a study of CD8+ T cells in alopecia areata. Here immunoSEQ multiplex PCR was the method, and the copy in TCRdb shows in-frame clones only, minus some. Of 110,000 or so clones detected, 59% appear once; the ten largest clones hold roughly 19%. Sequenced: CD8+ T cells sorted from blood. These receptors originate from a human donor in good health. The CDR3 runs from the conserved cysteine through the conserved F or W. A D gene is named only where the DNA matches it firmly. A clone size is listed for some rows: how often the clone was seen (once, few, many), or a class if it is expanded.

V: TRBV6-1
size: .
D: TRBD2
J: TRBJ2-3
CDR3: CASSDGPGGGKDTQYF
DNA: TGTGCCAGCAGTGACGGTCCCGGGGGGGGAAAAGATACGCAGTATTTT

V: TRBV7-3
size: few
D: TRBD2
J: TRBJ2-3
CDR3: CASSPTSGGDTDTQYF
DNA: TGTGCCAGCAGCCCGACTAGCGGGGGAGACACAGATACGCAGTATTTT

V: TRBV4-1
size: .
D: .
J: TRBJ2-1
CDR3: CASLSQGDEQFF
DNA: TGCGCCAGCCTATCCCAGGGTGATGAGCAGTTCTTC

V: TRBV5-6
size: .
D: .
J: TRBJ1-3
CDR3: CASSLGVSSGNTIYF
DNA: TGTGCCAGCAGCTTGGGCGTAAGCTCTGGAAACACCATATATTTT

V: TRBV29-1
size: .
D: .
J: TRBJ2-7
CDR3: CSVATEGRYYEQYF
DNA: TGCAGCGTTGCTACCGAAGGGAGATACTACGAGCAGTACTTC

V: TRBV14
size: few
D: .
J: TRBJ2-4
CDR3: CASSHRGHIQYF
DNA: TGTGCCAGCAGCCACAGGGGACACATTCAGTACTTC

V: TRBV5-5
size: .
D: .
J: TRBJ2-5
CDR3: CASSLRMGGETQYF
DNA: TGTGCCAGCAGCTTACGAATGGGAGGAGAGACCCAGTACTTC

V: TRBV4-1
size: .
D: .
J: TRBJ2-7
CDR3: CASSQLKSALLLGQYF
DNA: TGCGCCAGCAGCCAACTTAAAAGCGCCCTGCTACTCGGGCAGTACTTC

V: TRBV7-9
size: few
D: .
J: TRBJ1-1
CDR3: CASRTSLKGITEAFF
DNA: TGTGCCAGCAGAACCTCTCTAAAGGGGATTACTGAAGCTTTCTTT

V: TRBV29-1
size: .
D: .
J: TRBJ1-2
CDR3: CSVETANTNYGYTF
DNA: TGCAGCGTTGAAACAGCCAATACTAACTATGGCTACACCTTC

V: TRBV5-1
size: few
D: TRBD2
J: TRBJ2-5
CDR3: CASSSEVGLAQETQYF
DNA: TGCGCCAGCAGCTCTGAGGTTGGACTAGCGCAAGAGACCCAGTACTTC

V: TRBV4-1
size: .
D: .
J: TRBJ2-7
CDR3: CASSQDAAGSSYEQYF
DNA: TGCGCCAGCAGCCAAGATGCGGCAGGAAGCTCCTACGAGCAGTACTTC

V: TRBV7-9
size: .
D: .
J: TRBJ1-2
CDR3: CASSFWTDYGYTF
DNA: TGTGCCAGCAGTTTCTGGACGGACTATGGCTACACCTTC

V: TRBV29-1
size: once
D: .
J: TRBJ1-1
CDR3: CSVEGPPGGYAEAFF
DNA: TGCAGCGTTGAAGGTCCTCCGGGGGGGTACGCTGAAGCTTTCTTT

V: TRBV19
size: .
D: TRBD1
J: TRBJ2-3
CDR3: CASSGGQGQRADTQYF
DNA: TGTGCCAGTAGTGGAGGACAGGGTCAACGCGCAGATACGCAGTATTTT

V: TRBV2
size: .
D: .
J: TRBJ2-7
CDR3: CASSEQDPRNEQYF
DNA: TGTGCCAGCAGTGAACAGGACCCCCGGAACGAGCAGTACTTC

V: TRBV10-3
size: .
D: .
J: TRBJ1-1
CDR3: CAISEPGVNTEAFF
DNA: TGTGCCATCAGTGAGCCAGGGGTGAACACTGAAGCTTTCTTT

V: TRBV10-3
size: .
D: TRBD1
J: TRBJ1-6
CDR3: CAISELDRGGSPLHF
DNA: TGTGCCATCAGTGAATTGGACAGGGGCGGTTCACCCCTCCACTTT

V: TRBV30
size: .
D: .
J: TRBJ2-3
CDR3: CAWSVRTDTQYF
DNA: TGTGCCTGGAGTGTTAGGACAGATACGCAGTATTTT

V: TRBV6-5
size: .
D: .
J: TRBJ2-5
CDR3: CASSYSLGKGETQYF
DNA: TGTGCCAGCAGTTACTCGCTAGGGAAGGGGGAGACCCAGTACTTC

V: TRBV4-3
size: few
D: TRBD1
J: TRBJ2-6
CDR3: CASSQGGQGSGANVLTF
DNA: TGCGCCAGCAGCCAAGGGGGACAGGGGTCTGGGGCCAACGTCCTGACTTTC

V: TRBV14
size: .
D: .
J: TRBJ2-3
CDR3: CASSQDRVFMDTQYF
DNA: TGTGCCAGCAGCCAGGATCGGGTATTCATGGATACGCAGTATTTT

V: TRBV27
size: few
D: .
J: TRBJ1-5
CDR3: CASSFNIWRYPQHF
DNA: TGTGCCAGCAGTTTTAACATCTGGCGGTACCCCCAGCATTTT

V: TRBV13
size: .
D: TRBD2
J: TRBJ2-7
CDR3: CASSFGTSGASYEQYF
DNA: TGTGCCAGCAGCTTCGGGACTAGCGGGGCCTCCTACGAGCAGTACTTC

V: TRBV13
size: .
D: .
J: TRBJ2-3
CDR3: CATTQTSTDTQYF
DNA: TGTGCCACCACCCAAACTAGCACAGATACGCAGTATTTT

V: TRBV6-4
size: .
D: .
J: TRBJ2-3
CDR3: CASSDFPAESTDTQYF
DNA: TGTGCCAGCAGTGACTTCCCCGCGGAGAGCACAGATACGCAGTATTTT

V: TRBV28
size: .
D: .
J: TRBJ2-2
CDR3: CASSLGAGELFF
DNA: TGTGCCAGCAGTTTAGGGGCCGGGGAGCTGTTTTTT

V: TRBV27
size: few
D: TRBD1
J: TRBJ2-7
CDR3: CASSTGTGGSEQYF
DNA: TGTGCCAGCAGTACCGGGACAGGGGGAAGCGAGCAGTACTTC

V: TRBV5-4
size: .
D: .
J: TRBJ1-2
CDR3: CASSLHQKPNYGYTF
DNA: TGTGCCAGCAGCTTGCATCAGAAACCTAACTATGGCTACACCTTC

V: TRBV25-1
size: medium-sized
D: .
J: TRBJ2-5
CDR3: CASSLGVQETQYF
DNA: TGTGCCAGCAGTCTAGGAGTTCAAGAGACCCAGTACTTC

V: TRBV11-2
size: few
D: TRBD2
J: TRBJ2-1
CDR3: CASSPSGGAWDEQFF
DNA: TGTGCCAGCAGCCCTAGCGGGGGGGCTTGGGATGAGCAGTTCTTC

V: TRBV27
size: .
D: TRBD1
J: TRBJ1-5
CDR3: CASTSGQGYQPQHF
DNA: TGTGCCAGCACCTCGGGACAGGGATACCAGCCCCAGCATTTT

V: TRBV30
size: .
D: TRBD1
J: TRBJ1-1
CDR3: CAWKGQGATWMNTEAFF
DNA: TGTGCCTGGAAGGGACAGGGGGCAACGTGGATGAACACTGAAGCTTTCTTT

V: TRBV13
size: once
D: TRBD1
J: TRBJ2-7
CDR3: CASSSGQGLYEQYF
DNA: TGTGCCAGCAGCTCCGGACAGGGTCTGTACGAGCAGTACTTC

V: TRBV25-1
size: .
D: .
J: TRBJ2-2
CDR3: CASRQVGFGGELFF
DNA: TGTGCCAGCAGGCAGGTCGGCTTTGGCGGGGAGCTGTTTTTT

V: TRBV9
size: few
D: .
J: TRBJ2-5
CDR3: CASSVDSSYETQYF
DNA: TGTGCCAGCAGCGTGGACTCTAGTTACGAGACCCAGTACTTC

V: TRBV5-1
size: .
D: TRBD2
J: TRBJ2-2
CDR3: CASSLPLADPSNTGELFF
DNA: TGCGCCAGCAGCTTGCCTCTAGCGGACCCTTCGAACACCGGGGAGCTGTTTTTT

V: TRBV29-1
size: few
D: .
J: TRBJ1-2
CDR3: CSVPDEGLNNYGYTF
DNA: TGCAGCGTCCCTGACGAGGGATTAAATAACTATGGCTACACCTTC

V: TRBV25-1
size: few
D: TRBD2
J: TRBJ2-5
CDR3: CASSESGLAGTQETQYF
DNA: TGTGCCAGCAGTGAATCCGGACTAGCGGGGACCCAAGAGACCCAGTACTTC

V: TRBV6-5
size: few
D: TRBD1
J: TRBJ2-7
CDR3: CASSPTGLVYEQYF
DNA: TGTGCCAGCAGTCCGACAGGGTTGGTCTACGAGCAGTACTTC

V: TRBV7-2
size: .
D: .
J: TRBJ2-5
CDR3: CASSRGPSKTQYF
DNA: TGTGCCAGCAGCCGAGGTCCTAGCAAGACCCAGTACTTC

V: TRBV29-1
size: few
D: .
J: TRBJ2-7
CDR3: CSVVWGAGEQYF
DNA: TGCAGCGTCGTATGGGGGGCCGGCGAGCAGTACTTC

V: TRBV7-9
size: few
D: TRBD1
J: TRBJ1-2
CDR3: CASSPPGQGIVYGYTF
DNA: TGTGCCAGCAGCCCGCCGGGACAGGGGATCGTCTATGGCTACACCTTC

V: TRBV28
size: few
D: .
J: TRBJ2-1
CDR3: CASSPVEGYNEQFF
DNA: TGTGCCAGCAGTCCCGTTGAAGGCTACAATGAGCAGTTCTTC

V: TRBV7-8
size: .
D: .
J: TRBJ2-5
CDR3: CASSPGTPQETQYF
DNA: TGTGCCAGCAGCCCCGGGACACCTCAAGAGACCCAGTACTTC

V: TRBV30
size: .
D: .
J: TRBJ1-2
CDR3: CAWSVTFTNYGYTF
DNA: TGTGCCTGGAGTGTTACATTTACTAACTATGGCTACACCTTC

V: TRBV10-3
size: few
D: TRBD2
J: TRBJ2-7
CDR3: CAIGPAGSSYEQYF
DNA: TGTGCCATCGGTCCAGCGGGAAGCTCCTACGAGCAGTACTTC

V: TRBV27
size: .
D: .
J: TRBJ2-7
CDR3: CASSPTGIWDEQYF
DNA: TGTGCCAGCAGCCCCACGGGGATATGGGACGAGCAGTACTTC

V: TRBV5-4
size: .
D: .
J: TRBJ1-5
CDR3: CASSLSPGPNQPQHF
DNA: TGTGCCAGCAGCTTGAGTCCAGGGCCAAATCAGCCCCAGCATTTT

V: TRBV30
size: .
D: .
J: TRBJ2-6
CDR3: CAWYTGSGANVLTF
DNA: TGTGCCTGGTATACAGGGTCCGGGGCCAACGTCCTGACTTTC

V: TRBV15
size: few
D: .
J: TRBJ2-1
CDR3: CATSRGKQGPEYNEQFF
DNA: TGTGCCACCAGCAGAGGAAAACAGGGACCCGAATACAATGAGCAGTTCTTC

V: TRBV7-6
size: .
D: .
J: TRBJ2-7
CDR3: CASSLALGGDYEQYF
DNA: TGTGCCAGCAGCTTAGCGCTTGGCGGAGACTACGAGCAGTACTTC

V: TRBV7-9
size: .
D: .
J: TRBJ1-5
CDR3: CASSFSNQPQHF
DNA: TGTGCCAGCAGCTTCAGCAATCAGCCCCAGCATTTT

V: TRBV7-9
size: .
D: .
J: TRBJ2-1
CDR3: CASSLGSQSGEQFF
DNA: TGTGCCAGCAGCTTAGGTAGCCAATCGGGTGAGCAGTTCTTC